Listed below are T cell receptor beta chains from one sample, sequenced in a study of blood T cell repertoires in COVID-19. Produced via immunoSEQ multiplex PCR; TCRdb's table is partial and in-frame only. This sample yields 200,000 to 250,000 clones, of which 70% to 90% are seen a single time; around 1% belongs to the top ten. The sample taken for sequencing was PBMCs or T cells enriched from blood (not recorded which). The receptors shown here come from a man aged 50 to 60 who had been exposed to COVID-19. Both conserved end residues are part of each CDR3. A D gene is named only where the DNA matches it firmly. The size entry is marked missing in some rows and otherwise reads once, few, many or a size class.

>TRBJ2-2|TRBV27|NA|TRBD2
TGTGCCAGCAGCCAGCGGGAGAACACCGGGGAGCTGTTTTTT
CASSQRENTGELFF
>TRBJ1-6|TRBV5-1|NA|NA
TGCGCCAGCACACTAGGTAGTAATTCACCCCTCCACTTT
CASTLGSNSPLHF
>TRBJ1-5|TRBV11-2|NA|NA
TGTGCCAGCAGCTTAGGGGCACTTCCAAGCAATCAGCCCCAGCATTTT
CASSLGALPSNQPQHF
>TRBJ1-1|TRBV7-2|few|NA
TGTGCCAGCAGCTTAGCTCCCACTGTGAACACTGAAGCTTTCTTT
CASSLAPTVNTEAFF
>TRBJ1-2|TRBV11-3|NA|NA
TGTGCCAGCAGCTTAGAATGCCGTGGAGGGCTTTGCGGCTACACCTTC
CASSLECRGGLCGYTF
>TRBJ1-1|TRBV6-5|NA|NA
TGTGCCAGCAGCCGGGGTCTGGTAGGAGGGACTGAAGCTTTCTTT
CASSRGLVGGTEAFF
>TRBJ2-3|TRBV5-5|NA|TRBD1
TGTGCCAGCAGCCCGGAGCCCGGGACAGAACTTAAAGATACGCAGTATTTT
CASSPEPGTELKDTQYF
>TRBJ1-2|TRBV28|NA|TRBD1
TGTGCCAGCAGCTCCCCACAGGGGGCTTTCCTGAACTATGGCTACACCTTC
CASSSPQGAFLNYGYTF
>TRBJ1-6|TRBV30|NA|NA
TGTGCCTGGAATGAGGTCTCCTATAATTCACCCCTCCACTTT
CAWNEVSYNSPLHF
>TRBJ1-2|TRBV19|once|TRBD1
TGTGCCAGTAGTATAAAACAGGGGGCGCATTCTGGCTACACCTTC
CASSIKQGAHSGYTF
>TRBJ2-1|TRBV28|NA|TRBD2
TGTGCCAGCAGCCTAGGGGTCCCGGGACTAGCTGAGCAGTTCTTC
CASSLGVPGLAEQFF
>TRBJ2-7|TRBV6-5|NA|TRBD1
TGTGCCAGTAATAACAGGGGACCCTACGAGCAGTACTTC
CASNNRGPYEQYF
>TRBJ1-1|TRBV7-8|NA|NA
TGTGCCAGCAGCAAAGACACAGGGCGGATGAACACTGAAGCTTTCTTT
CASSKDTGRMNTEAFF
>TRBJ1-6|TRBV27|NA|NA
TGTGCCAGCAGTCCTTCAGCGGGGGACGCTTATACACCCCTCCACTTT
CASSPSAGDAYTPLHF
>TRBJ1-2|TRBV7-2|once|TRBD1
TGTGCCAGCAGCTTACAGGGGGCTTTAATCTATGGCTACACCTTC
CASSLQGALIYGYTF
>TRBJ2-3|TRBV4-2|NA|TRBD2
TGTGCCAGCAGTCCAACTAGCGGGAGAGGCGATACGCAGTATTTT
CASSPTSGRGDTQYF
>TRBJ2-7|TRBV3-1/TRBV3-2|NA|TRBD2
TGTGCCAGCAGCAAGGGACTACACTACGAGCAGTACTTC
CASSKGLHYEQYF
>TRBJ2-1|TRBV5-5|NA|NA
TGTGCCAGCAGCCCCAGGCGAGGGTGGAATGAGCAGTTCTTC
CASSPRRGWNEQFF
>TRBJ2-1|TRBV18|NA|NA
TGTGCCAGCTCACCAAGGCAGGGAACATACAATGAGCAGTTCTTC
CASSPRQGTYNEQFF
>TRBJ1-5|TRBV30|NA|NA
TGTGCCTGGAGTGGGGGGAGGAACCAGCCCCAGCATTTT
CAWSGGRNQPQHF
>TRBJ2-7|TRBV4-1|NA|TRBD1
TGCGCCAGCAGCCGTGGGACAGGGGGCCCCTACGAGCAGTACTTC
CASSRGTGGPYEQYF
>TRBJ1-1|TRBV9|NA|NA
TGTGCCAGCAGCTCCGAGGCCAGGAACACTGAAGCTTTCTTT
CASSSEARNTEAFF
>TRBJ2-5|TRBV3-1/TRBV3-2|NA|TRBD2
TGTGCCACGTCGGGGGGTCAGCAAGAGACCCAGTACTTC
CATSGGQQETQYF
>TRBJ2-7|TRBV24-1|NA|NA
TGTGCCACCAGTGACGGGACAGTGGGGGGTTACGAGCAGTACTTC
CATSDGTVGGYEQYF
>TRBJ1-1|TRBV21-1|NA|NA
TGTGCCAGCAGCAAAGGGGGAGGTGAACAGCTGAACACTGAAGCTTTCTTT
CASSKGGGEQLNTEAFF
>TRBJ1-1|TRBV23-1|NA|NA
TGCGCCAGCAGTCAACAGAACGGGAGAGAGACTGAAGCTTTCTTT
CASSQQNGRETEAFF
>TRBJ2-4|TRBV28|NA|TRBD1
TGTGCCAGCAGTCCGGGACAGCTAGCCAAAAACATTCAGTACTTC
CASSPGQLAKNIQYF
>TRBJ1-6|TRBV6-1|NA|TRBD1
TGTGCCAGCAGTGATACGCCGGGACAGCCTGGGGGCTTT
CASSDTPGQPGGF
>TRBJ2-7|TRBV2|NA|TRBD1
TGTGCCAGCAGTGAATTTTCAGGGGGCTACGAGCAGTACTTC
CASSEFSGGYEQYF
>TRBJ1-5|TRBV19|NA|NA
TGTGCCAGTAGTAGTGGGAGTGGCGGGTTCGGTCAGCCCCAGCATTTT
CASSSGSGGFGQPQHF
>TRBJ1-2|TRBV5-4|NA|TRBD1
TGTGCCAGCAGCTTCGGACAGGGGTACTATGGCTACACCTTC
CASSFGQGYYGYTF
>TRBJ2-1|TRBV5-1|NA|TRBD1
TGCGCCAGCAGCCAGGACAGGGGGTTTGGTGGAAGTGATGAGCAGTTCTTC
CASSQDRGFGGSDEQFF
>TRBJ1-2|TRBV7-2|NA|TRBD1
TGTGCCAGCAGCTTACAACAGGGGGACTATGGCTACACCTTC
CASSLQQGDYGYTF
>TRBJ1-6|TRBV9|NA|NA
TGTGCCAGCAGCAAAACAGGGACTAGCTCCTATAATTCACCCCTCCACTTT
CASSKTGTSSYNSPLHF
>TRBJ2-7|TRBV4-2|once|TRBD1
TGTGCCAGCAGCCCCGGGACAGGGGGCGAGTACGAGCAGTACTTC
CASSPGTGGEYEQYF
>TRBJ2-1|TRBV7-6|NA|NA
TGTGCCAGCAGCTCCAACTACGAAATTTACAATGAGCAGTTCTTC
CASSSNYEIYNEQFF
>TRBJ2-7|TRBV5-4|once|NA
TGTGCCAGCAGCTTAGCTGGGGGCCTCGACGAGCAGTACTTC
CASSLAGGLDEQYF
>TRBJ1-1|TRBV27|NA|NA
TGTGCCAGCAGCTTAGAGGTCGCGAACACTGAAGCTTTCTTT
CASSLEVANTEAFF
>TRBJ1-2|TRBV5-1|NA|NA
TGCGCCAGCAGCTTGGCAGGAGGCTATGGCTACACCTTC
CASSLAGGYGYTF
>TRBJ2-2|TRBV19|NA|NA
TGTGCCAGTAGTACGATCGAGTACGGGGAGCTGTTTTTT
CASSTIEYGELFF
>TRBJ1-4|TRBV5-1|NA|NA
TGCGCCAGCAGCGATTGGGGGGGCTCGAGTGAAAAACTGTTTTTT
CASSDWGGSSEKLFF